This TCR beta chain was documented in a study of blood T cell repertoires in COVID-19. Study-wide background: Sources were T cells, B-cell-depleted T cells, or PBMCs; the material itself was cDNA or gDNA.

Per the germline V gene, CDR1 is SGHDN and CDR2 is FVKESK. The V gene end was trimmed by 5 bases and the J gene end by 7 bases; junction bases not matched to a gene: 8. The CDR3 length is 13 residues. This clone appeared a few times. The table came from immunoSEQ multiplex PCR; TCRdb's copy has only in-frame clones and leaves some out. The sample lists just over 95,000 clones; roughly 82% were seen once. This TCR derives from an elderly man with acute or convalescent COVID-19. The sequenced sample was peripheral blood. The chain uses TRBV14 and TRBJ2-7, with 7 bases matching TRBD1. The CDR3 DNA reads as TGTGCCAGCAGCGCCTACAGGGGTGGAGAGCAGTACTTC. It specifies CASSAYRGGEQYF.